This T cell receptor beta chain was captured by sequencing in a study of blood T cell repertoires in COVID-19. The study drew participants aged about 18 to 90 years from roughly 25 US areas. Two consecutive negative NP/OP PCR tests, clearance, or resolved symptoms defined Cohort 3 recovery. Germline lookup yields CDR1 SGDLS and CDR2 YYNGEE. V lost 0 bases, J lost 3 bases, and 19 bases lay in between. There are 18 residues in the CDR3. TCRdb's copy holds only in-frame clones and misses some; the assay was immunoSEQ multiplex PCR. The sample consists of a few hundred thousand clones, 83% of them appearing once.

Sequencing used PBMCs or T cells enriched from blood (not recorded which). V usage is TRBV9 and J usage is TRBJ2-1; the D gene is possibly TRBD1 (6 bases). This clonotype originated in a woman aged 50 to 65 who had recovered from COVID-19. CDR3 loop: CASSVAPSGTRVYNEQFF. The CDR3 DNA is TGTGCCAGCAGCGTAGCTCCGTCCGGGACACGAGTCTACAATGAGCAGTTCTTC.